The 25 T cell receptor beta chains listed next were all sequenced from one sample in a study of technical replicates of blood from a few donors. Profiled with immunoSEQ multiplex PCR; TCRdb holds only in-frame clones, not every one. The data hold about 49,000 clones, with roughly 92% observed a single time. The sequencing sample was made of PBMCs. These receptors all stem from a human donor in good health. Some clones in this sample may be carry-over from other donors' samples.

The chain recombines TRBV5-4 with TRBJ2-7; 8 bases fit TRBD2. The CDR3 has 14 amino acids. Germline CDR1 SGHNT, CDR2 YYREEE (reference sequence). After removal of 5 bases from V and 2 bases from J, the junction contained 6 bases not matched to a gene. The DNA for the CDR3 is TGTGCCAGCAGACCCGGGGGGGACACCTACGAGCAGTACTTC. Protein: CASRPGGDTYEQYF.

This sequence joins TRBV18 and TRBJ2-5, with 9 positions matching TRBD1. V shed 8 bases and J 2 bases; nucleotides not matched to a gene: 9. Germline CDR1 reads KGHSH; CDR2 reads LQKENI. The CDR3 runs to 15 residues. This CDR3 is CASREGQGIQETQYF. Here the CDR3 DNA reads TGTGCCAGCCGAGAAGGACAGGGGATACAAGAGACCCAGTACTTC.

This chain joins TRBV14 and TRBJ1-2; D uncertain. Germline V lookup: CDR1 SGHDN, CDR2 FVKESK. The V end was cut by 4 bases, the J end by 3 bases, with 15 bases between. The CDR3 has 15 amino acids. In DNA, the CDR3 is TGTGCCAGCAGCCCTGGGCTGGGGAGCTACTATGGCTACACCTTC. Its translation is CASSPGLGSYYGYTF.

Of note for this clone: This sample also contains other DNA sequences that code for the same CDR3. The V gene is TRBV7-2, the J gene TRBJ1-1; D gene uncertain. V lost 2 bases and J lost 1, with 5 bases in between. This CDR3 has 13 residues. CDR1 is SGHTA, CDR2 FQGNSA, per germline. CDR3 amino acids: CASSLRGNTEAFF. The DNA of the CDR3 is TGTGCCAGCAGCTTAAGAGGGAACACTGAAGCTTTCTTT.

The V gene is TRBV7-9, the J gene TRBJ1-3; D may be TRBD1 (6 bases). Germline V gene lookup returns CDR1 SEHNR and CDR2 FQNEAQ (reference sequence). Trimming removed 5 bases at V and 2 bases at J, with 19 bases between. The CDR3 totals 17 residues. In nucleotides, the CDR3 is TGTGCCAGCAGCGCCGGTGAGGTTACAGGGCCTGGAAACACCATATATTTT. Encoded protein: CASSAGEVTGPGNTIYF. The whole variable domain, remainder taken from reference TRBV7-9 and TRBJ1-3, is DTGVSQNPRHKITKRGQNVTFRCDPISEHNRLYWYRQTLGQGPEFLTYFQNEAQLEKSRLLSDRFSAERPKGSFSTLEIQRTEQGDSAMYLCASSAGEVTGPGNTIYFGEGSWLTVV.

The chain couples TRBV4-1 to TRBJ2-4; a possible D gene is TRBD1 (5 bases). Germline assignment: CDR1 MGHRA and CDR2 YSYEKL. The CDR3 consists of 15 residues. Trimming stripped 4 bases from V and 6 bases from J, with 16 bases between. The CDR3 spells CASSPQDTQRNIQYF. For the CDR3, the DNA is TGCGCCAGCAGCCCGCAGGACACCCAACGAAACATTCAGTACTTC.

V and J are TRBV6-6 and TRBJ2-7, with TRBD1 matching 8 bases. This CDR3 spans 14 amino acids. With 2 bases clipped from V and 7 bases from J, the junction kept 7 bases outside the gene matches. CDR1 is MNHNY and CDR2 is SVGAGI in the germline V gene (reference sequence). The CDR3 nucleotides read TGTGCCAGCAGTTACCGGGACAGGATCCCGGAGCAGTACTTC. Translating it yields CASSYRDRIPEQYF.

This clone has just a few counts. The chain recombines TRBV6-1 with TRBJ2-2; D may be TRBD2 (6 bases). CDR3 size: 14 residues. V lost 6 bases, J lost 3 bases, and 11 bases lay in between. Germline loops: CDR1 MNHNS, CDR2 SASEGT. CDR3 in DNA: TGTGCCAGCAGCGGCGGGGACCACACCGGGGAGCTGTTTTTT. Protein product: CASSGGDHTGELFF.

This chain links TRBV5-1 with TRBJ1-1; D may be TRBD1 (5 bases). The germline V and J ends were trimmed by 0 bases and 1 base, with 10 bases remaining between them. CDR3 size: 15 residues. Germline CDR1 and CDR2: SGHRS and YFSETQ. CDR3 nucleotide sequence: TGCGCCAGCAGCTTGGATGGCGGGGGGAACACTGAAGCTTTCTTT. Translated, it gives CASSLDGGGNTEAFF.

The V and J genes are TRBV5-6 and TRBJ2-7, with D possibly matching TRBD2 (6 bases). CDR3 length: 16 amino acids. Germline V gene sequence: CDR1 SGHDT, CDR2 YYEEEE. V was cut by 5 bases and J by 3 bases, with 21 bases left in between. CDR3 residues: CASSTVGGVAIYEQYF. For the CDR3, the DNA is TGTGCCAGCAGTACCGTGGGCGGGGTAGCCATCTACGAGCAGTACTTC. The entire variable domain, with the rest obtained from reference TRBV5-6 and TRBJ2-7, is as follows: DAGVTQSPTHLIKTRGQQVTLRCSPKSGHDTVSWYQQALGQGPQFIFQYYEEEERQRGNFPDRFSGHQFPNYSSELNVNALLLGDSALYLCASSTVGGVAIYEQYFGPGTRLTVT.

The chain uses TRBV5-6 and TRBJ1-2; D is perhaps TRBD1 (6 bases). The germline V gene has CDR1 SGHDT and CDR2 YYEEEE. The CDR3 spans 12 residues. V was clipped by 4 bases and J by 6 bases, with 10 bases between them. CDR3 DNA: TGTGCCAGCAGCCCCCAGGGGAATGGCTACACCTTC. Amino acids: CASSPQGNGYTF.

The V gene is TRBV7-6, the J gene TRBJ2-1; 9 bases are a match to TRBD1. Trimming removed 5 bases from V and 3 bases from J; junction bases left unmatched: 8. Per the germline V gene, CDR1 is SGHVS and CDR2 is FNYEAQ. CDR3 length: 16 residues. The CDR3 DNA reads TGTGCCAGCAGCGGACGACAGGGGGTAAGCTACAATGAGCAGTTCTTC. Its protein is CASSGRQGVSYNEQFF.

The V and J genes are TRBV6-1 and TRBJ2-5; weak D call: TRBD1 (5 bases). V was shortened by 6 bases and J by 2 bases, with 10 bases between the two germline ends. Germline V gene lookup returns CDR1 MNHNS and CDR2 SASEGT. The CDR3 runs to 13 residues. The CDR3 sequence is CASRQGPQETQYF. CDR3 bases: TGTGCCAGCAGGCAGGGCCCGCAAGAGACCCAGTACTTC.

This clone appeared once. The V gene is TRBV5-1, the J gene TRBJ2-2, with a weak D call TRBD2 (5 bases). Germline V lookup: CDR1 SGHRS, CDR2 YFSETQ. The CDR3 spans 16 residues. V lost 4 bases and J lost 0, with 13 bases in between. This CDR3 reads CASSPRGQTNTGELFF. The CDR3 coding sequence is TGCGCCAGCAGCCCACGCGGGCAGACGAACACCGGGGAGCTGTTTTTT.

This sequence joins TRBV7-2 and TRBJ2-7; 8 nucleotides align to TRBD1. The CDR3 is 15 amino acids. V lost 3 bases, J lost 0 bases, and 4 bases stayed unmatched. CDR1 and CDR2 (germline): SGHTA, FQGNSA. The CDR3 loop reads CASSFAGTGSYEQYF. For the CDR3, the DNA is TGTGCCAGCAGCTTTGCCGGGACAGGCTCCTACGAGCAGTACTTC.

V is TRBV6-6 and J is TRBJ2-2; D is unresolved. CDR3 length: 14 amino acids. V lost 2 bases and J 6 bases, leaving 10 bases between the germline ends. Germline CDR1 is MNHNY and CDR2 is SVGAGI (reference sequence). CDR3 protein: CASSYRPAPGELFF. CDR3 nucleotide sequence: TGTGCCAGCAGTTACCGCCCTGCGCCCGGGGAGCTGTTTTTT.

The chain has TRBV9 and TRBJ2-7; 7 bases fit TRBD1. Germline values: CDR1 SGDLS, CDR2 YYNGEE. Losses at the gene ends were 3 bases for V and 2 bases for J; bases not matched to a gene: 5. The CDR3 sequence is 14 residues long. The CDR3 DNA sequence: TGTGCCAGCAGCGCAGGGGACAGAACCTACGAGCAGTACTTC. The encoded protein is CASSAGDRTYEQYF.

The chain employs TRBV7-3 and TRBJ2-3; TRBD1 might be the D (6 bases). Trimming took off 1 base at V and 6 bases at J, with 17 bases between the two ends. CDR3 size: 16 residues. Germline lookup yields CDR1 SGHTA and CDR2 FQGTGA. CDR3 sequence reads: CASSLNPPQGWDTQYF. The CDR3 DNA is TGTGCCAGCAGCTTAAACCCTCCCCAGGGGTGGGATACGCAGTATTTT.

This chain uses TRBV7-9 with TRBJ2-1, with 12 bases lining up with TRBD2. Germline CDR1 SEHNR, CDR2 FQNEAQ (reference sequence). Trimming took 4 bases from V and 5 from J; bases not matched to a gene: 6. This CDR3 contains 16 residues. The CDR3 here is CASSSRASGRDNEQFF. As DNA, the CDR3 is TGTGCCAGCAGCTCCCGAGCTAGCGGGAGGGACAATGAGCAGTTCTTC.

The chain combines TRBV5-1 with TRBJ2-7; 8 positions agree with TRBD2. This CDR3 has 15 residues. Unmatched junction bases numbered 10, after V lost 5 bases and J lost 3 bases. Germline V lookup: CDR1 SGHRS, CDR2 YFSETQ. The CDR3 coding sequence is TGCGCCAGCAGGGGTGGATCCGGGGGGGGCTACGAGCAGTACTTC. Residues: CASRGGSGGGYEQYF. Full variable domain (missing parts from reference TRBV5-1 and TRBJ2-7): KAGVTQTPRYLIKTRGQQVTLSCSPISGHRSVSWYQQTPGQGLQFLFEYFSETQRNKGNFPGRFSGRQFSNSRSEMNVSTLELGDSALYLCASRGGSGGGYEQYFGPGTRLTVT.

The rearrangement uses TRBV5-4 and TRBJ1-3, with D tentatively TRBD1 (6 bases). In germline, CDR1 is SGHNT, CDR2 YYREEE (reference sequence). There are 15 residues in the CDR3. The V end lost 6 bases, the J end lost 0 bases, and 13 bases lay between the germline ends. CDR3 nucleotides: TGTGCCAGCAAAGGGGGGGGTGTCTCTGGAAACACCATATATTTT. Translated, it gives CASKGGGVSGNTIYF.

The V and J genes are TRBV18 and TRBJ2-2, with D uncertain. V lost 4 bases, J lost 0 bases, and 3 bases lay in between. The germline V gene encodes CDR1 KGHSH and CDR2 LQKENI. This CDR3 spans 13 amino acids. CDR3 in amino acids: CASSLTNTGELFF. DNA of the CDR3: TGTGCCAGCTCACTCACGAACACCGGGGAGCTGTTTTTT.

V gene TRBV6-1 combines with J gene TRBJ2-3; possibly TRBD1 for D (7 bases). Trimming took 1 base from V and 3 from J, leaving 17 bases between them. CDR1 is MNHNS and CDR2 is SASEGT in the germline V gene. CDR3 size: 17 residues. In DNA, the CDR3 is TGTGCCAGCAGTGAAGAAAACAGGGGACTCCTGACAGATACGCAGTATTTT. Its protein product is CASSEENRGLLTDTQYF.

V and J are TRBV10-3 and TRBJ2-7, with 9 bases that match TRBD1. The germline V gene encodes CDR1 ENHRY and CDR2 SYGVKD. The J segment lost 5 bases and the V segment lost 0 bases, leaving 8 bases of the junction unmatched. The CDR3 loop spans 16 amino acids. The CDR3 DNA reads TGTGCCATCAGTGAGTCAATCGGGACAGGGCTCCACGAGCAGTACTTC. Residues: CAISESIGTGLHEQYF.

The rearrangement uses TRBV7-2 and TRBJ2-7, with D possibly being TRBD2 (5 bases). This CDR3 comprises 15 residues. Germline V gives CDR1 SGHTA, CDR2 FQGNSA. Trimming left V 5 bases short and J 4 bases short, with 18 bases between. The DNA of the CDR3 is TGTGCCAGCAGCAAAGGCGCCGGGGAAGGATACGAGCAGTACTTC. Protein: CASSKGAGEGYEQYF.